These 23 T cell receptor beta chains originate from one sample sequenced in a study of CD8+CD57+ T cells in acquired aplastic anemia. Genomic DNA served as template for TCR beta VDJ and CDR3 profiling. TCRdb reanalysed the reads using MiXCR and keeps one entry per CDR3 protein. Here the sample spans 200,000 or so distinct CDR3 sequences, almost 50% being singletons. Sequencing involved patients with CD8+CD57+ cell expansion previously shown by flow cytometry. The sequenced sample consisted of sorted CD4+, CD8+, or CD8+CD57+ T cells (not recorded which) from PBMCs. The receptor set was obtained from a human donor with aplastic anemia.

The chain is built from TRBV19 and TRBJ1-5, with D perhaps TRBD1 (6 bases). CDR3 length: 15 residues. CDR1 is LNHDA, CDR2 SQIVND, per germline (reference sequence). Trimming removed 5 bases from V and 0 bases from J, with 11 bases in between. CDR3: CASSVGQYSNQPQHF. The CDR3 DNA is TGTGCCAGTAGTGTCGGACAGTATAGCAATCAGCCCCAGCATTTT.

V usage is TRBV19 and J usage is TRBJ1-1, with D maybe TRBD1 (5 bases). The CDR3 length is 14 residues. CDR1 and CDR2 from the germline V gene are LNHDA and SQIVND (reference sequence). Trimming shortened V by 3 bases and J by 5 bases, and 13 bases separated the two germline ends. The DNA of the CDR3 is TGTGCCAGTAGTATCGACGGGGGTCGGACTGAAGCTTTCTTT. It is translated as CASSIDGGRTEAFF.

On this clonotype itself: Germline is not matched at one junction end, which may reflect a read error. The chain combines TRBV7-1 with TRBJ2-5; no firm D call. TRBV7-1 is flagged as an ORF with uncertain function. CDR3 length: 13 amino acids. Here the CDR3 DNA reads TGCGCCAGCAGCTCCTCTCAGTTAGAGACCCAGTACTTC. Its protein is CASSSSQLETQYF.

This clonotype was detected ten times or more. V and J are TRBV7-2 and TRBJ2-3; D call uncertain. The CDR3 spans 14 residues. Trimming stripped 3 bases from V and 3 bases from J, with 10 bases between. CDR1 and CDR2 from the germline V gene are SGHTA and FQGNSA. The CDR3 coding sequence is TGTGCCAGCAGCTTGGTCAGTATGACAGATACGCAGTATTTT. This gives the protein CASSLVSMTDTQYF.

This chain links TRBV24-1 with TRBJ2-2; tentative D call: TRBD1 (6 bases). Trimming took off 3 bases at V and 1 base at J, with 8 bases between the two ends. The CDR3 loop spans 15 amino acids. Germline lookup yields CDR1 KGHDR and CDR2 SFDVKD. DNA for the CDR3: TGTGCCACCAGTGATACAGGGCGGAACACCGGGGAGCTGTTTTTT. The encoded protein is CATSDTGRNTGELFF.

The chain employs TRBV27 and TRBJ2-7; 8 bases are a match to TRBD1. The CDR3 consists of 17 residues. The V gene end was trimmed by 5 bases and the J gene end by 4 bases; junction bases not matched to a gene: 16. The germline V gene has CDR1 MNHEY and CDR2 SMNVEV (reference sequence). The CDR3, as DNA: TGTGCCAGCAGTCCGTTATATCCCGGACAGGGAATTTACGAGCAGTACTTC. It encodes CASSPLYPGQGIYEQYF.

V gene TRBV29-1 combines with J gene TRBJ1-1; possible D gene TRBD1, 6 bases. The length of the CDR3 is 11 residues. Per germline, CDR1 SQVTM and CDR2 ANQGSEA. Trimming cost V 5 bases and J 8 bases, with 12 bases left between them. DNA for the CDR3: TGCAGCGTTCGATTAGGACAGGAAGCTTTCTTT. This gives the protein CSVRLGQEAFF. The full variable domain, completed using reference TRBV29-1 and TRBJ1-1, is SAVISQKPSRDICQRGTSLTIQCQVDSQVTMMFWYRQQPGQSLTLIATANQGSEATYESGFVIDKFPISRPNLTFSTLTVSNMSPEDSSIYLCSVRLGQEAFFGQGTRLTVV.

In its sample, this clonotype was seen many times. The CDR3 protein is CASSEGGAEEKLFF. CDR3 nucleotide sequence: TGTGCCAGCAGTGAAGGAGGGGCGGAAGAAAAACTGTTTTTT. V gene TRBV6-1 combines with J gene TRBJ1-4; D perhaps matches TRBD1 (5 bases). The V gene lost 1 base and the J gene lost 8 bases, with 11 bases spanning the gap. This CDR3 is 14 amino acids long. CDR1 is MNHNS and CDR2 is SASEGT in the germline V gene.

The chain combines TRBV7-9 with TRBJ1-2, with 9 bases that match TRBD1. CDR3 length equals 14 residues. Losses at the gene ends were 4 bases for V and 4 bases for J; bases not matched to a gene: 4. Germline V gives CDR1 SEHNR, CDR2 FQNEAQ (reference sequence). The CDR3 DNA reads TGTGCCAGCAGCTCGGACAGGGGAGGCTATGGCTACACCTTC. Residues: CASSSDRGGYGYTF.

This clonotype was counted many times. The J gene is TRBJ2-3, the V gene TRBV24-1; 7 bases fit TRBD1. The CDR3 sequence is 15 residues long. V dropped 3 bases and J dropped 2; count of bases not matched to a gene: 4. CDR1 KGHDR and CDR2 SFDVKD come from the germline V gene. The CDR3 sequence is CATSDPQGPTDTQYF. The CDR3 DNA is TGTGCCACCAGTGATCCACAGGGGCCCACAGATACGCAGTATTTT.

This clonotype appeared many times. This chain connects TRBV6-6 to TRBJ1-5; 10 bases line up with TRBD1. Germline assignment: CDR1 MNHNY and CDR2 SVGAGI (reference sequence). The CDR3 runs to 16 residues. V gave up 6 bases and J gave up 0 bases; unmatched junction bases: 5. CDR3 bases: TGTGCCAGCAGATCCAGGACAGGGGGTAGCAATCAGCCCCAGCATTTT. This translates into CASRSRTGGSNQPQHF.

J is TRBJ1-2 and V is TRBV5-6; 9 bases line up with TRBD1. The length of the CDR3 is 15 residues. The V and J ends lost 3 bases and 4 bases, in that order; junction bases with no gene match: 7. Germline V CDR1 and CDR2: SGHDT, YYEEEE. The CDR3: CASSSRTGGFYGYTF. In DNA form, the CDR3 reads TGTGCCAGCAGCTCAAGAACAGGGGGCTTCTATGGCTACACCTTC.

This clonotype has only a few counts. CDR3 in DNA: TGCGCCAGCAGCCGGGCCATCTCCTACAATGAGCAGTTCTTC. It specifies CASSRAISYNEQFF. This rearrangement joins TRBV5-1 to TRBJ2-1; D is uncertain. CDR1 is SGHRS and CDR2 is YFSETQ in the germline V gene. V lost 4 bases and J lost 0, with 8 bases in between. The CDR3 loop spans 14 amino acids.

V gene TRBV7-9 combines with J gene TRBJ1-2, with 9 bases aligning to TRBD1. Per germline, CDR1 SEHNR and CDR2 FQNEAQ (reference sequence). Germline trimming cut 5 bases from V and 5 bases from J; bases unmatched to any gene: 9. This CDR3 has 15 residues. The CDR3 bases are TGTGCCAGCAGCGTGGACAGGGGATCAGGGTATGGCTACACCTTC. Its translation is CASSVDRGSGYGYTF.

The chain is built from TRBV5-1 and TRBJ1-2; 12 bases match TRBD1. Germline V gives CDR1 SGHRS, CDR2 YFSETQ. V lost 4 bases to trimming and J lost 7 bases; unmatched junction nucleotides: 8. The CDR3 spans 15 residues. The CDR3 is CASSQYGTGGGGYTF. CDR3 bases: TGCGCCAGCAGCCAGTACGGGACAGGGGGCGGTGGCTACACCTTC.

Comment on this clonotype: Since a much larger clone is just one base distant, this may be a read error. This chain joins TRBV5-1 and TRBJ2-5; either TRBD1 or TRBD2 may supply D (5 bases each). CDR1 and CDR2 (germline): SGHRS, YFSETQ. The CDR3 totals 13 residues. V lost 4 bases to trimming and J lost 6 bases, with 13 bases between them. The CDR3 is CASSPGGGKTQYF. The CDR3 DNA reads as TGCGCCAGCAGCCCTGGGGGTGGGAAGACCCAGTACTTC.

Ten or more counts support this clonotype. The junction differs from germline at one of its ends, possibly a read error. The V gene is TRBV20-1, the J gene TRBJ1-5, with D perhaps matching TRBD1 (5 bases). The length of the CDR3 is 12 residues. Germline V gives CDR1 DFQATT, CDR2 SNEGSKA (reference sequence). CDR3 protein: CNASEGNQPQHF. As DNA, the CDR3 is TGCAATGCTAGTGAGGGGAATCAGCCCCAGCATTTT.

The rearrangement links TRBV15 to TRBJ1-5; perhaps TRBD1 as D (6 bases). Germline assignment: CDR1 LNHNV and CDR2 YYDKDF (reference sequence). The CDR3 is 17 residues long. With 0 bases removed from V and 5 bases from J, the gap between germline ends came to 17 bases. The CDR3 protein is CATSRDQGGGRYQPQHF. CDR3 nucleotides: TGTGCCACCAGCAGAGATCAAGGCGGGGGGCGTTATCAGCCCCAGCATTTT.

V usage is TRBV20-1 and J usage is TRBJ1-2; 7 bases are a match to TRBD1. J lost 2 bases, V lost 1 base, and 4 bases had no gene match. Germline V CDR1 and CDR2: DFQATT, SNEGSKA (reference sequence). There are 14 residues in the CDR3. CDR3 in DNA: TGCAGTGCTAGAGCCCCAGGGGGAAACTATGGCTACACCTTC. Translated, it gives CSARAPGGNYGYTF.

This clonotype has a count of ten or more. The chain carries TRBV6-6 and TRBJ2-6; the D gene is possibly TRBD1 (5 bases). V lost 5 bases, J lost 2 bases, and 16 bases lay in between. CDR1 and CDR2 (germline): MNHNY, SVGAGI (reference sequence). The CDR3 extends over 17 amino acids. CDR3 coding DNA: TGTGCCAGCAGTGAACGTCTGCCCAGGGCTGGGGCCAACGTCCTGACTTTC. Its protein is CASSERLPRAGANVLTF.

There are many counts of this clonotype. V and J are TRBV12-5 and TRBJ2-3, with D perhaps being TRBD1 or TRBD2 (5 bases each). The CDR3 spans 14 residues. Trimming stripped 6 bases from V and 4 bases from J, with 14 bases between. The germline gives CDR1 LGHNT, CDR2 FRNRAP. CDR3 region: CASGPLRGADTQYF. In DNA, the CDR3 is TGTGCTAGTGGGCCTCTGAGGGGAGCAGATACGCAGTATTTT.

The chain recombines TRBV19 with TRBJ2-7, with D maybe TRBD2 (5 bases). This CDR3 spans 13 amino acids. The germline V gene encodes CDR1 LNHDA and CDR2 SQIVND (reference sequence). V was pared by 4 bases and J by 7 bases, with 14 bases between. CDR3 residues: CASSNSDRREQYF. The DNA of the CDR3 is TGTGCCAGTAGTAACTCGGACCGGAGGGAGCAGTACTTC.

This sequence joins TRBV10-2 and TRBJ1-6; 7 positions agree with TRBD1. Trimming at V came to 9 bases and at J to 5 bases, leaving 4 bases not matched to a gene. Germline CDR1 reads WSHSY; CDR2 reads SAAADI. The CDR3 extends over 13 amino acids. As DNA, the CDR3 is TGCGCCAGTGCCGGGACAGATAATTCACCCCTCCACTTT. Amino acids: CASAGTDNSPLHF.